Following are 19 T cell receptor beta chains from one sample sequenced in a study of cytomegalovirus exposure and HLA in healthy donors. The PCR made use of 60 Vbeta and 13 Jbeta primers. Using immunoSEQ multiplex PCR, the repertoire was profiled, and TCRdb retains in-frame clones only, with some absent. This sample carries approximately 100,000 clones, roughly 75% of them seen once, and the ten largest clones take more than 2%. Sequencing was carried out using PBMCs. These receptors all come from a man aged 35 to 55 in good health and CMV-seronegative.

The rearrangement links TRBV18 to TRBJ2-7, with D possibly being TRBD1 (5 bases). The germline gives CDR1 KGHSH, CDR2 LQKENI. Trimming shortened V by 1 base and J by 3 bases, and 13 bases separated the two germline ends. This CDR3 is built from 15 residues. This chain's CDR3 is CASSPRQGSFYEQYF. In DNA form, the CDR3 reads TGTGCCAGCTCACCACGGCAGGGCAGCTTCTACGAGCAGTACTTC.

The chain links TRBV18 to TRBJ1-4, with D uncertain. CDR1 is KGHSH, CDR2 LQKENI, per germline. This CDR3 is built from 14 residues. Trimming pared 2 bases from V and 4 bases from J, leaving 8 bases between. Here the CDR3 reads CASSPGQFNEKLFF. The CDR3 DNA follows: TGTGCCAGCTCACCAGGGCAGTTTAATGAAAAACTGTTTTTT.

This chain uses TRBV19 with TRBJ1-2, with TRBD1 matching 7 bases. The CDR3 runs 14 residues. Unmatched junction bases numbered 3, after V lost 3 bases and J lost 2 bases. From germline, CDR1 is LNHDA and CDR2 SQIVND (reference sequence). CDR3 nucleotide sequence: TGTGCCAGTAGTATTCTACAGGGGAACTATGGCTACACCTTC. As protein: CASSILQGNYGYTF.

This rearrangement joins TRBV4-1 to TRBJ2-3, with unresolved D. The ends were cut back, 6 bases at V and 0 bases at J, with 4 bases in the middle. The CDR3 length is 12 residues. The germline V gene has CDR1 MGHRA and CDR2 YSYEKL. The CDR3 region is CASRGSTDTQYF. The CDR3 DNA follows: TGCGCCAGCAGGGGCAGCACAGATACGCAGTATTTT.

CDR3 protein: CASHHPGTGGTQYF. The CDR3 bases are TGTGCCAGTCACCACCCCGGGACTGGAGGGACCCAGTACTTC. This chain uses TRBV6-6 with TRBJ2-5; D possibly corresponds to TRBD2 (6 bases). Trimming stripped 9 bases from V and 7 bases from J, with 21 bases between. This CDR3 is 14 amino acids long. Germline V CDR1 and CDR2: MNHNY, SVGAGI (reference sequence).

The CDR3 DNA follows: TGTGCCATCAGTGAGTTTTCTGGGGCAGAAGAAAAACTGTTTTTT. This translates into CAISEFSGAEEKLFF. The V call is TRBV10-3, the J call TRBJ1-4; D perhaps matches TRBD1 (5 bases). The ends were cut back, 1 base at V and 8 bases at J, with 14 bases in the middle. The germline gives CDR1 ENHRY, CDR2 SYGVKD. The CDR3 spans 15 residues.

The chain couples TRBV23-1 to TRBJ2-7, with no clear D. TRBV23-1 is known as an ORF, though its function is uncertain. V was cut by 6 bases and J by 0 bases, with 21 bases left in between. The CDR3 is 17 residues long. This chain's CDR3 is CASRKRILPLSSYEQYF. The CDR3 DNA is TGCGCCAGCAGGAAGAGAATTTTGCCCTTGAGCTCCTACGAGCAGTACTTC.

The chain couples TRBV9 to TRBJ2-1; D unclear. The CDR3 consists of 14 residues. V lost 4 bases and J 6 bases, leaving 14 bases between the germline ends. From germline, CDR1 is SGDLS and CDR2 YYNGEE. CDR3 sequence (DNA): TGTGCCAGCAGCCTTCTTGCCCTAGGCAATGAGCAGTTCTTC. It is translated as CASSLLALGNEQFF.

This clone was counted only a few times. This chain links TRBV6-1 with TRBJ1-1, with 8 bases that match TRBD1. There are 13 residues in the CDR3. CDR1 and CDR2 (germline): MNHNS, SASEGT. V trimming: 0 bases; J trimming: 7 bases; junction bases outside the gene matches: 1. CDR3 DNA sequence: TGTGCCAGCAGTGAAGCCGACAGGGGTGAAGCTTTCTTT. This encodes CASSEADRGEAFF.

This clone was detected once. A read error may account for a junction end that differs from germline. The gene calls are TRBV19 and TRBJ1-6; perhaps TRBD1 as D (6 bases). The germline V gene has CDR1 LNHDA and CDR2 SQIVND (reference sequence). There are 14 residues in the CDR3. CDR3 DNA: TGTGACAGTAGTAACAGGGTCAATAATTCACCCCTCCACTTT. This sequence encodes CDSSNRVNNSPLHF.

The chain is built from TRBV9 and TRBJ2-5; a weak D match, TRBD2 (6 bases). Germline CDR1 reads SGDLS; CDR2 reads YYNGEE. V gave up 4 bases and J gave up 5 bases, with 12 bases separating them. CDR3 length equals 13 residues. CDR3 region: CASSQPGRETQYF. The CDR3 DNA reads TGTGCCAGCAGCCAACCGGGGAGGGAGACCCAGTACTTC.

V gene TRBV6-5 combines with J gene TRBJ1-2; possibly TRBD1 for D (6 bases). The V and J ends lost 7 bases and 8 bases respectively, with 14 bases between them. Germline values: CDR1 MNHEY, CDR2 SVGAGI. The length of the CDR3 is 12 residues. The CDR3: CASTLRGGGYTF. For the CDR3, the DNA is TGTGCCAGCACCTTAAGGGGGGGCGGCTACACCTTC.

In nucleotides, the CDR3 is TGTGCCAGCAGTCCCCGAAGGGGGGGAACCTACAATGAGCAGTTCTTC. Its protein product is CASSPRRGGTYNEQFF. The chain uses TRBV11-2 and TRBJ2-1; possibly TRBD2 for D (7 bases). V lost 6 bases and J lost 2, with 17 bases in between. There are 16 residues in the CDR3. Germline-derived CDR1 and CDR2 are SGHAT and FQNNGV.

CDR3 DNA: TGTGCCAGCAGCTCGGGACAGGGATCCTACGAGCAGTACTTC. It is translated as CASSSGQGSYEQYF. The chain recombines TRBV5-4 with TRBJ2-7; TRBD1 matches at 9 bases. With V trimmed by 3 bases and J by 1 base, 2 bases remained unmatched. CDR3 length equals 14 residues. The germline CDR1 and CDR2 sequences are SGHNT and YYREEE (reference sequence).

This chain uses TRBV6-4 with TRBJ2-2; 8 bases match TRBD1. Per the germline V gene, CDR1 is MRHNA and CDR2 is SNTAGT. Unmatched junction bases numbered 2, after V lost 0 bases and J lost 5 bases. The CDR3 extends over 15 amino acids. In nucleotides, the CDR3 is TGTGCCAGCAGTGACTCTGGGACAGGAACCGGGGAGCTGTTTTTT. It yields the protein CASSDSGTGTGELFF.

The V and J genes are TRBV10-3 and TRBJ2-7; 11 bases are shared with TRBD2. The ends lost 11 bases at V and 5 bases at J; junction bases unmatched: 5. Germline loops: CDR1 ENHRY, CDR2 SYGVKD. The CDR3 runs to 12 residues. Here the CDR3 reads CASGTSGNEQYF. CDR3 DNA: TGTGCCTCCGGGACTAGCGGTAACGAGCAGTACTTC.

The chain recombines TRBV4-1 with TRBJ2-2; 15 bases match TRBD2. The germline CDR1 and CDR2 sequences are MGHRA and YSYEKL. The CDR3 is made up of 18 amino acids. Losses at the gene ends were 2 bases for V and 7 bases for J; bases not matched to a gene: 8. CDR3: CASSQPGLAGGLSGELFF. Written as DNA, the CDR3 is TGCGCCAGCAGCCAACCCGGACTAGCGGGGGGGCTAAGCGGGGAGCTGTTTTTT.

The chain is built from TRBV6-1 and TRBJ2-7; D is undetermined. Deletions cut 1 base from V and 3 bases from J, with 13 bases between. The CDR3 sequence is 15 residues long. CDR1 and CDR2 (germline): MNHNS, SASEGT. CDR3 coding DNA: TGTGCCAGCAGTGAAGGGTCAGTGTCTGTCTACGAGCAGTACTTC. This gives the protein CASSEGSVSVYEQYF.

This clone was seen only once. This chain links TRBV5-6 with TRBJ1-2; D unresolved. The CDR3 consists of 14 residues. The ends were cut back, 5 bases at V and 2 bases at J, with 13 bases in the middle. Germline CDR1 is SGHDT and CDR2 is YYEEEE. CDR3 in DNA: TGTGCCAGCAGTCAAATAACGGTAAACTATGGCTACACCTTC. It yields the protein CASSQITVNYGYTF.